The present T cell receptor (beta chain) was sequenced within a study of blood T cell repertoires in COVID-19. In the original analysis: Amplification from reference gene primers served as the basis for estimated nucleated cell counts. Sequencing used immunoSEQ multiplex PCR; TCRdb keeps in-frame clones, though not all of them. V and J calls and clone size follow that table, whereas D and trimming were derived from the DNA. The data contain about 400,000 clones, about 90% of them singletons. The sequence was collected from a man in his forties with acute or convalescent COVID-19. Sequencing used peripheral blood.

For the CDR3, the DNA is TGTGCCAGCCGGTCGGGGAACTATGGCTACACCTTC. This translates into CASRSGNYGYTF. This rearrangement joins TRBV27 to TRBJ1-2; D gene unclear. V was pared by 8 bases and J by 2 bases, with 9 bases between. CDR3 length equals 12 residues. CDR1 and CDR2 from the germline V gene are MNHEY and SMNVEV (reference sequence).